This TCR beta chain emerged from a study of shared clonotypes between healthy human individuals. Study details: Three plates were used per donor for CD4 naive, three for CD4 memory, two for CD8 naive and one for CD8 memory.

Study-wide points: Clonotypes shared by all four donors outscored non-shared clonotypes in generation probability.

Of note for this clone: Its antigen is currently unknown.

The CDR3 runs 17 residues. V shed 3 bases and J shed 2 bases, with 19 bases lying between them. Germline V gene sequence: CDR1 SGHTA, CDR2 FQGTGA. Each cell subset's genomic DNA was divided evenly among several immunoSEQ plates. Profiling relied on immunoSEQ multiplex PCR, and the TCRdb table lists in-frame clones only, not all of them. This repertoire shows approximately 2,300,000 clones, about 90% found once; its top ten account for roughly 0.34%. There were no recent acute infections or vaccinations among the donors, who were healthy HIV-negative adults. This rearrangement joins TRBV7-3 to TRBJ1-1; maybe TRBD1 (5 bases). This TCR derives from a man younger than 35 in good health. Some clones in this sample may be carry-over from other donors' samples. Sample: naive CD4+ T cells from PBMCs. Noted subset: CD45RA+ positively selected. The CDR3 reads CASSFIIAPGLNTEAFF. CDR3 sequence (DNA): TGTGCCAGCAGCTTCATTATCGCCCCGGGACTTAACACTGAAGCTTTCTTT.